Below are 9 T cell receptor beta chains sequenced from a single sample in a study of CD8 T cells in ankylosing spondylitis. One entry per CDR3 protein results from TCRdb running MiXCR on the 5' RACE reads. The sample records some 350,000 distinct CDR3 sequences, roughly 14% being singletons. Sequencing was done on a sample of blood, either unsorted or a sorted T cell fraction (not recorded which). The receptors shown here come from a male donor with ankylosing spondylitis or in good health (not recorded which).

The CDR3 sequence: CASLACDRGNTGELFF. The CDR3 bases are TGTGCCAGCCTCGCCTGTGACAGGGGGAACACCGGGGAGCTGTTTTTT. The J gene is TRBJ2-2, the V gene TRBV21-1; TRBD1, the D gene given by the table, was not confirmed from the DNA. TRBV21-1 is deemed a pseudogene. The CDR3 is 16 residues long.

This clonotype was observed a handful of times. The chain combines TRBV4-1 with TRBJ1-1; perhaps TRBD1 as D (5 bases). Trimming removed 4 bases at V and 4 bases at J, with 13 bases between. The CDR3 sequence is 14 residues long. Germline lookup yields CDR1 MGHRA and CDR2 YSYEKL. The CDR3 sequence: CASSPREGPTEAFF. The CDR3 nucleotides read TGCGCCAGCAGCCCGAGGGAGGGACCCACTGAAGCTTTCTTT.

This chain uses TRBV20-1 with TRBJ2-7, with 12 nucleotides matching TRBD2. CDR3 size: 13 residues. Trimming took 1 base from V and 7 from J; bases not matched to a gene: 2. Looked up from germline, CDR1 is DFQATT and CDR2 is SNEGSKA (reference sequence). CDR3 residues: CSARGLAGEEQYF. The CDR3 nucleotides are TGCAGTGCTAGAGGACTAGCGGGAGAGGAGCAGTACTTC.

This clonotype was counted a few times. The chain couples TRBV20-1 to TRBJ2-7, with D perhaps TRBD1 or TRBD2 (7 bases each). The germline V gene has CDR1 DFQATT and CDR2 SNEGSKA (reference sequence). The ends were cut back, 6 bases at V and 5 bases at J, with 17 bases in the middle. This CDR3 is 13 amino acids long. For the CDR3, the DNA is TGCAGTGCCGACAGGGTAGCGGGTAACGAGCAGTACTTC. Translation: CSADRVAGNEQYF.

The sample holds a few counts of this clonotype. The rearrangement links TRBV4-1 to TRBJ2-7; 7 bases are shared with TRBD2. CDR1 MGHRA and CDR2 YSYEKL come from the germline V gene. The CDR3 spans 16 residues. V shed 5 bases and J 2 bases; nucleotides not matched to a gene: 12. The CDR3 region is CASSTSRDYPAYEQYF. The CDR3 DNA reads TGCGCCAGCAGCACCTCCCGGGACTACCCTGCCTACGAGCAGTACTTC.

This clonotype was counted many times. The rearrangement uses TRBV5-5 and TRBJ2-2; the D call may be TRBD1 or TRBD2 (7 bases each). This CDR3 spans 14 amino acids. CDR1 is SGHKS and CDR2 is YYEKEE in the germline V gene (reference sequence). The germline V and J ends were trimmed by 6 bases and 7 bases, with 16 bases remaining between them. The CDR3: CASIRGGGSGELFF. CDR3 nucleotide sequence: TGTGCCAGCATCCGGGGAGGGGGCAGCGGGGAGCTGTTTTTT.

The chain uses TRBV3-1 and TRBJ2-2, with 7 positions matching TRBD1. This CDR3 spans 14 amino acids. Per the germline V gene, CDR1 is LGHDT and CDR2 is YNNKEL (reference sequence). J lost 7 bases, V lost 3 bases, and 5 bases had no gene match. CDR3 sequence (DNA): TGTGCCAGCAGCCAGGGGACAGTTAGCGGGGAGCTGTTTTTT. As protein: CASSQGTVSGELFF.

This chain links TRBV6-5 with TRBJ2-2, with D possibly being TRBD2 (5 bases). The CDR3 contains 15 residues. V lost 3 bases to trimming and J lost 4 bases, with 12 bases between them. Germline lookup yields CDR1 MNHEY and CDR2 SVGAGI. This chain's CDR3 is CASSYEHGGTGELFF. The CDR3 DNA sequence: TGTGCCAGCAGTTATGAACATGGAGGCACCGGGGAGCTGTTTTTT.

This clonotype showed up many times. One end of the junction is discordant with germline, which a read error may explain. J is TRBJ2-2 and V is TRBV7-7, with D unresolved. This CDR3 has 14 amino acids. Germline values: CDR1 SSHAT, CDR2 FNYEAQ (reference sequence). CDR3 amino acids: CASSLGENTGELFF. CDR3 in DNA: TGCGCCAGCAGCTTGGGCGAGAACACCGGGGAGCTGTTTTTT.